This TCR beta chain was recorded in a study of T cell responses to AZD1222 COVID-19 vaccine (dated by TCRdb to about 2021). About the study as a whole: AZD1222 recipients whose second dose came at about 4 weeks and those whose second dose came at about 12 weeks were combined into one group, since spike-specific TCR depth and breadth did not differ between the two schedules. A total of around 240 trial participants underwent TCR sequencing, of whom about 210 received two doses of AZD1222 and about 25 received two doses of the MenACWY control vaccine. Trial participants were enrolled by age into 18-55, 56-69 and 70-plus year subgroups, with about 150, 28 and 57 TCR-sequenced participants respectively. Overall study outcomes, separate from this receptor: Most participants were white British and females outnumbered males, and the authors suggested that clonal diversity may have been underestimated. Because no day 14 peak-response samples were available, repertoires were characterized only after the peak T cell response. Reportedly, almost half of the unique spike-specific TCRs recognized epitopes lying outside the regions that are mutated in the B.1.351 and B.1.1.7 variants. A significant rise in spike-specific TCR breadth and depth was observed after two AZD1222 doses relative to day 0 and relative to MenACWY recipients. In the small 56-69-year group, the increase in depth fell short of significance, most likely because of low power. CD4 TCRs associated with the vaccine covered the entire spike protein, and the dominant responses were in regions 160-218 and 743-854. Only five to seven AZD1222 recipients were SARS-CoV-2 seropositive at baseline, limiting conclusions about previously exposed vaccinees.

CDR1 MGHRA and CDR2 YSYEKL are derived from the germline V gene. Clipping removes 3 bases from V and 2 bases from J, with 6 as the unmatched junction base count. The CDR3 sequence holds 15 residues, the cysteine and phenylalanine included. The only DNA kept is the CDR3, 45 bases in frame from the first base. The CDR3 regions of human TCRbeta chains were analyzed by immunosequencing. In the original analysis: Repertoire TCRs were matched against a reference library of SARS-CoV-2-specific TCRs generated with the MIRA antigen-specificity platform. Breadth was defined as the fraction of unique TCRs that were SARS-CoV-2-associated, and depth was defined as the fraction of total T cells that were SARS-CoV-2-associated. Each spike-specific TCR was assigned to its reactive spike region and to a CD4 or CD8 class using the MIRA data. Log10-transformed breadth and depth values were compared by one-way ANOVA with Sidak's multiple comparisons tests. In its TCRdb copy, this immuneACCESS table keeps in-frame sequences only and misses some clones. Where compared with another copy, unresolved V genes explain less than half of these, and the others have no known cause. Clonal size and the V and J genes are those of that table, whereas D and trimming came from the DNA. This sample has tens of thousands of clones in its table, and roughly 90% of those were observed once. The biggest ten clones account for roughly 5% of the sample.

Comment on this clone: Its cognate antigen has yet to be identified. Per-nucleotide qualities are absent, and no much larger clonotype sits a single base away.

This specimen's time point label, interpreted: baseline before first vaccination. Vaccinee samples were obtained from the UK trials COV001 and COV002, which included a single-blind randomized controlled phase 2/3 trial of AZD1222 (ChAdOx1 nCoV-19) in healthy adults. Trial participant PBMC samples were collected at day 0 and day 28 after the second dose for TCRbeta chain sequencing. The chain joins TRBV4-1 to TRBJ2-7, with TRBD1 identical over 8 junction bases. This sequence was found in an adult in good health. Here the sequenced sample was peripheral blood, taken on day 0 of AZD1222 vaccination. The DNA is TGCGCCAGCAGCCAGACCGAGGACAGGGCCTACGAGCAGTACTTC. Translated, it reads CASSQTEDRAYEQYF.